The 15 T cell receptor beta chains below all came from one sample that was sequenced in a study of response to subunit inactivated influenza vaccine. TCRdb itself ran the RT-PCR reads through MiXCR, one entry per CDR3 protein. This table holds 800,000 to 1,000,000 distinct CDR3 sequences, about 20% found once. Sequencing used PBMCs from blood, obtained roughly 5 days after vaccination. The source is a man aged 45 to 65 who received an inactivated influenza vaccine.

This clonotype was detected only a few times. This chain connects TRBV10-3 to TRBJ2-2; D not resolved. Germline V gene data show CDR1 as ENHRY and CDR2 as SYGVKD. The CDR3 sequence is 13 residues long. Trimming shortened V by 3 bases and J by 3 bases, and 5 bases separated the two germline ends. As DNA, the CDR3 is TGTGCCATCAGTGATCTTGACACCGGGGAGCTGTTTTTT. Its translation is CAISDLDTGELFF.

This chain uses TRBV6-5 with TRBJ2-1; 7 nucleotides match TRBD2. CDR1 is MNHEY and CDR2 is SVGAGI in the germline V gene. The CDR3 is 19 amino acids. With V trimmed by 0 bases and J by 3 bases, 14 bases remained unmatched. CDR3 region: CASSYSLSVAGEVYNEQFF. The DNA of the CDR3 is TGTGCCAGCAGTTACTCCCTGTCGGTAGCGGGTGAGGTCTACAATGAGCAGTTCTTC.

This clonotype was counted at least ten times. The V gene is TRBV7-6, the J gene TRBJ2-7, with 11 bases fitting TRBD2. V gave up 6 bases and J gave up 0 bases; unmatched junction bases: 4. Germline values: CDR1 SGHVS, CDR2 FNYEAQ. The CDR3 length is 15 residues. The DNA for the CDR3 is TGTGCCAGCAGACGCGGGACTAGCGGCTCCTACGAGCAGTACTTC. It yields the protein CASRRGTSGSYEQYF.

This clonotype was observed a few times. This rearrangement joins TRBV6-1 to TRBJ2-2; D remains unclear. The CDR3 has 14 amino acids. Germline CDR1 is MNHNS and CDR2 is SASEGT. Trimming removed 6 bases from V and 5 bases from J, with 13 bases in between. The CDR3 DNA reads TGTGCCAGCAGGGTCCCCTTGGCGACCGGGGAGCTGTTTTTT. Translation gives CASRVPLATGELFF.

The chain joins TRBV20-1 to TRBJ2-7; 9 bases fit TRBD1. With 5 bases clipped from V and 7 bases from J, the junction kept 15 bases outside the gene matches. CDR1 DFQATT and CDR2 SNEGSKA come from the germline V gene (reference sequence). The CDR3 has 15 amino acids. Here the CDR3 DNA reads TGCAGTGCTCACCACTCCGGGACAGGGTCGGGGGAGCAGTACTTC. This translates into CSAHHSGTGSGEQYF.

This clonotype occurred once. The chain links TRBV5-8 to TRBJ2-2; D not resolved. Germline CDR1 SGHTS, CDR2 YDEGEE. Trimming removed 0 bases at V and 2 bases at J, with 11 bases between. This CDR3 has 16 amino acids. Here the CDR3 reads CASSLGTAFNTGELFF. Written as DNA, the CDR3 is TGTGCCAGCAGCTTGGGGACCGCTTTCAACACCGGGGAGCTGTTTTTT. The entire variable domain, with the rest obtained from reference TRBV5-8 and TRBJ2-2, is as follows: EAGVTQSPTHLIKTRGQQATLRCSPISGHTSVYWYQQALGLGLQFLLWYDEGEERNRGNFPPRFSGRQFPNYSSELNVNALELEDSALYLCASSLGTAFNTGELFFGEGSRLTVL.

This chain links TRBV9 with TRBJ1-1, with a possible D match to TRBD1 (5 bases). The CDR3 covers 14 residues. Trimming shortened V by 0 bases and J by 6 bases, and 12 bases separated the two germline ends. Germline V gives CDR1 SGDLS, CDR2 YYNGEE. The CDR3 DNA sequence: TGTGCCAGCAGCGTAGTGGGGGAAGGGGCTGAAGCTTTCTTT. Protein sequence: CASSVVGEGAEAFF.

The chain recombines TRBV19 with TRBJ1-2; D remains ambiguous. CDR3 length equals 15 residues. CDR1 LNHDA and CDR2 SQIVND come from the germline V gene (reference sequence). The V and J ends lost 2 bases and 2 bases respectively, with 12 bases between them. The CDR3 reads CASSIWRNTNYGYTF. The CDR3 DNA reads TGTGCCAGTAGTATATGGAGAAATACCAACTATGGCTACACCTTC.

V usage is TRBV7-8 and J usage is TRBJ2-3; D is uncertain. Germline CDR1 is SGHVS and CDR2 is FQNEAQ. This CDR3 region has 8 residues. CDR3 region: CATDTQYF. CDR3 coding DNA: TGTGCAACAGATACGCAGTATTTT.

In its sample, this clonotype was seen a few times. The gene calls are TRBV6-2 or TRBV6-3 and TRBJ2-1, with D perhaps TRBD1 or TRBD2 (5 bases each). CDR1 is MNHEY, CDR2 SVGEGT, per germline. The V end was cut by 1 base, the J end by 0 bases, with 7 bases between. CDR3 length: 15 amino acids. CDR3 in amino acids: CASSYWGSSYNEQFF. The DNA of the CDR3 is TGTGCCAGCAGTTACTGGGGGAGCTCCTACAATGAGCAGTTCTTC.

This clonotype was found many times. The chain combines TRBV29-1 with TRBJ2-5, with a possible D match to TRBD1 (6 bases). The germline gives CDR1 SQVTM, CDR2 ANQGSEA. Trimming took off 4 bases at V and 1 base at J, with 7 bases between the two ends. This CDR3 has 12 amino acids. In DNA, the CDR3 is TGCAGCGTTGTCAGGGGCCAAGAGACCCAGTACTTC. It translates to CSVVRGQETQYF.

The V call is TRBV5-1, the J call TRBJ2-7; 11 positions match TRBD2. The CDR3 length is 15 residues. Germline V gene data show CDR1 as SGHRS and CDR2 as YFSETQ. After removal of 1 base from V and 2 bases from J, the junction contained 2 bases not matched to a gene. The CDR3 DNA follows: TGCGCCAGCAGCTTGCCACTAGCGGGAGCCTACGAGCAGTACTTC. Its protein is CASSLPLAGAYEQYF.

The table lists this clonotype with many counts. This chain links TRBV12-3 or TRBV12-4 with TRBJ2-7; 11 bases match TRBD2. Losses at the gene ends were 5 bases for V and 5 bases for J; bases not matched to a gene: 5. The CDR3 runs 14 residues. The CDR3 DNA sequence: TGTGCCAGCAGTCAGACTAGCGGGATCGACGAGCAGTACTTC. It is translated as CASSQTSGIDEQYF.

This clonotype showed up just a few times. The gene calls are TRBV6-2 or TRBV6-3 and TRBJ1-1, with TRBD1 as a possible D gene (6 bases). Trimming stripped 2 bases from V and 11 bases from J, with 21 bases between. The germline V gene encodes CDR1 MNHEY and CDR2 SVGEGT. CDR3 length equals 15 residues. As DNA, the CDR3 is TGTGCCAGCAGTTACACCCTGAGGGGGGGTGGCGCGGCTTTCTTT. Translated: CASSYTLRGGGAAFF.

This clonotype was detected only a few times. The V and J genes are TRBV20-1 and TRBJ1-5; D call uncertain. The CDR3 extends over 14 amino acids. V shed 6 bases and J shed 2 bases, with 14 bases lying between them. Germline CDR1 and CDR2: DFQATT and SNEGSKA (reference sequence). As DNA, the CDR3 is TGCAGTGCCCCACAAGGTGGGGGCAATCAGCCCCAGCATTTT. This sequence encodes CSAPQGGGNQPQHF.